The clone carrying this TCR beta chain was detected once. Antigen: not known. The data originate from a study of OX40 agonist ivuxolimab in advanced cancers. About the study: Every 2 weeks, ivuxolimab was infused into the patients intravenously at between 0.01 and 10 mg/kg.

In germline, CDR1 is MGHRA, CDR2 YSYEKL. V was clipped by 0 bases and J by 7 bases, with 21 bases between them. The CDR3 length is 18 residues. Study-wide results and caveats: Low normalized clonal expansion also occurred in some nonresponding patients.

The method was immunoSEQ multiplex PCR; TCRdb's version includes in-frame clones alone and lacks a portion of them. The sample has around 59,000 clones; around nine tenths are singletons. The sequenced sample was CD4+ or CD8+ T cells sorted from blood, obtained in a trial of the OX40 agonist ivuxolimab. The source is an adult with an advanced solid tumor such as melanoma, head and neck, liver or kidney cancer. This chain links TRBV4-1 with TRBJ2-2; D tentatively reads TRBD1 or TRBD2 (7 bases each). The CDR3 sequence is CASSQEVGPGRGGGELFF. The CDR3, as DNA: TGCGCCAGCAGCCAAGAAGTGGGCCCCGGCAGGGGGGGCGGGGAGCTGTTTTTT.